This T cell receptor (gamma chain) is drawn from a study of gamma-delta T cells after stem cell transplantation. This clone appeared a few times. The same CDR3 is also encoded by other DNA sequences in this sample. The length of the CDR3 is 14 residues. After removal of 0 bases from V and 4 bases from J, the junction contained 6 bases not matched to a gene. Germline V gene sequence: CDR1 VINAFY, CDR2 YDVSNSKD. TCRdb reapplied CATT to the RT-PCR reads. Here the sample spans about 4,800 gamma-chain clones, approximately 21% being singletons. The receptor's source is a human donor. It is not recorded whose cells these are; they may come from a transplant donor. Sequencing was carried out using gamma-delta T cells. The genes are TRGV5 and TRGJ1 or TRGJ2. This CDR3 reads CATWDRRGYYKKLF. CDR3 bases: TGTGCCACCTGGGACAGGCGAGGATATTATAAGAAACTCTTT.